This TCR beta chain was profiled in a study of PD-L1 blockade in urothelial cancer. Assay: immunoSEQ multiplex PCR; the TCRdb copy retains only in-frame clones and omits some. Here the sample spans around 34,000 clones, roughly 80% being singletons. This clone was found once. Other DNA sequences within the sample encode an identical CDR3. This sample's time point: pretreatment peripheral blood. CDR3 length equals 16 residues. Germline CDR1 KGHSH, CDR2 LQKENI. The ends were cut back, 2 bases at V and 1 base at J, with 14 bases in the middle. The sequences come from PBMCs, collected around atezolizumab (anti-PD-L1) treatment. This chain links TRBV18 with TRBJ1-1, with D maybe TRBD1 (6 bases). The clonotype comes from a man aged 80 or over with urothelial cancer. The CDR3 reads CASSPSIGGTNTEAFF. In nucleotides, the CDR3 is TGTGCCAGCTCACCAAGTATAGGGGGTACGAACACTGAAGCTTTCTTT.